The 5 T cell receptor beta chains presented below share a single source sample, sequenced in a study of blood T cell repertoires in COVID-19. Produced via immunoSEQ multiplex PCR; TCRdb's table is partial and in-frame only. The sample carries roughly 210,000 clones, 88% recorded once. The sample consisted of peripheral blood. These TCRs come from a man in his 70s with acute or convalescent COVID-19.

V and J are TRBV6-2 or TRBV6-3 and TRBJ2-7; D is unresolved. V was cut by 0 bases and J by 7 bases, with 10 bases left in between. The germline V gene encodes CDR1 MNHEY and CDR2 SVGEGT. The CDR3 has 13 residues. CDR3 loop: CASSYSPSGEQYF. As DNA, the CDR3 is TGTGCCAGCAGTTACTCCCCCTCCGGGGAGCAGTACTTC.

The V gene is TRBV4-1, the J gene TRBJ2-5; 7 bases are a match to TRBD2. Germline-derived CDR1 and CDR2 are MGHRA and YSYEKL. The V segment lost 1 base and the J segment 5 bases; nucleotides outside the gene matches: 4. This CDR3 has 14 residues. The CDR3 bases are TGCGCCAGCAGCCAAGGGGGGGGAGGGGAGACCCAGTACTTC. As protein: CASSQGGGGETQYF.

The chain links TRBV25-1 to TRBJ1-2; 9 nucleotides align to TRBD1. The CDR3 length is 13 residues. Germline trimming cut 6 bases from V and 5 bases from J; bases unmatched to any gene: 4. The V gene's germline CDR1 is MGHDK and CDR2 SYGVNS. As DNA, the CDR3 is TGTGCCAGCAGGGAGACAGGGGGATATGGCTACACCTTC. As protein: CASRETGGYGYTF.

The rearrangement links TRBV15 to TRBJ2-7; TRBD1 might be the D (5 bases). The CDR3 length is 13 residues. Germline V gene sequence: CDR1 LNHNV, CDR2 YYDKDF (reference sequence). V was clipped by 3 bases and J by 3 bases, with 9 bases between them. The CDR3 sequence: CATSRDTNYEQYF. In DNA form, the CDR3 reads TGTGCCACCAGCAGGGACACCAACTACGAGCAGTACTTC.

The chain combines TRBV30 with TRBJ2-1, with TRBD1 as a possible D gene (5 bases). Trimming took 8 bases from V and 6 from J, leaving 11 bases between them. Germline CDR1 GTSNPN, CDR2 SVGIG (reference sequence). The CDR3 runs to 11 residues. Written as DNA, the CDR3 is TGTGCCCACCAGGGTTTCAATGAGCAGTTCTTC. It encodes CAHQGFNEQFF.